This T cell receptor (beta chain) was sequenced for a study of T cell responses to AZD1222 COVID-19 vaccine. Study results and caveats: Vaccine-associated CD4 TCRs ranged over spike, dominating at 160-218 and 743-854.

With regard to this clone: Its antigen remains unidentified.

Germline V gives CDR1 MDHEN, CDR2 SYDVKM. The CDR3 sequence is 15 residues long. V was shortened by 2 bases and J by 0 bases, with 5 bases between the two germline ends. Method: immunoSEQ multiplex PCR; TCRdb's copy keeps in-frame clones and lacks some. Of roughly 76,000 clones in the sample, 86% are singletons; the top ten hold over 2%. The chain is built from TRBV28 and TRBJ2-6; D may be TRBD2 (5 bases). The sequencing here drew on peripheral blood, taken on day 0 of AZD1222 vaccination. This clonotype originated in an adult in good health. CDR3 region: CASSLGSSGANVLTF. The DNA of the CDR3 is TGTGCCAGCAGTTTAGGGAGCTCTGGGGCCAACGTCCTGACTTTC.